This TCR beta chain was obtained from a study of blood T cells in healthy people across ages. Notes on the study in general: Changes seen in expanded clonotypes were possibly confounded by donor CMV status left unknown. The recorded TCR beta diversity per million T cells decreased in a roughly linear manner with age.

V was trimmed by 7 bases and J by 3 bases, leaving 13 bases between them. This CDR3 contains 13 residues. Germline V gene lookup returns CDR1 MDHEN and CDR2 SYDVKM. In each sample, at least 6.5 million PBMCs were isolated. Total RNA was extracted at no less than 6 micrograms per sample. For the second PCR, which ran for 7 to 11 cycles, a sample-barcoded 5' primer and a J-beta primer mix were used. TCRdb recomputed calls from the 5' RACE reads with MiXCR, one row per CDR3 protein. This table holds some 1.8 million distinct CDR3 sequences, about 39% found once. Only a few counts were recorded for this clonotype. The target antigen is unknown.

The chain combines TRBV28 with TRBJ2-7; D possibly corresponds to TRBD1 (6 bases). The sequence derives from a human donor in good health. Sequenced sample: blood. The CDR3 sequence is CASMRGTLYEQYF. CDR3 sequence (DNA): TGTGCCAGCATGAGGGGGACCCTCTACGAGCAGTACTTC. Full variable domain (missing parts from reference TRBV28 and TRBJ2-7): DVKVTQSSRYLVKRTGEKVFLECVQDMDHENMFWYRQDPGLGLRLIYFSYDVKMKEKGDIPEGYSVSREKKERFSLILESASTNQTSMYLCASMRGTLYEQYFGPGTRLTVT.